These 26 T cell receptor beta chains were sequenced from one sample in a study of blood T cell repertoires in COVID-19. Generated by immunoSEQ multiplex PCR, the TCRdb table keeps only in-frame clones and is missing some. Of around 200,000 clones listed, roughly 90% are singletons. Input material: PBMCs or T cells enriched from blood (not recorded which). All receptors derive from a woman in her 30s who had been exposed to COVID-19.

The chain recombines TRBV7-6 with TRBJ2-7; D is perhaps TRBD1 (6 bases). V was clipped by 4 bases and J by 5 bases, with 18 bases between them. The CDR3 has 15 residues. The germline gives CDR1 SGHVS, CDR2 FNYEAQ. The CDR3 sequence is CASSSLAGVGDEQYF. The CDR3 coding sequence is TGTGCCAGCAGCTCATTGGCAGGGGTTGGGGACGAGCAGTACTTC.

This clone was recorded once. The sample contains more than one DNA sequence encoding this CDR3. This chain uses TRBV29-1 with TRBJ2-7, with TRBD2 as a possible D gene (5 bases). CDR3 length: 12 residues. Trimming pared 4 bases from V and 2 bases from J, leaving 9 bases between. Germline-derived CDR1 and CDR2 are SQVTM and ANQGSEA. CDR3 loop: CSVGTGTYEQYF. The CDR3 nucleotides read TGCAGCGTTGGGACGGGAACCTACGAGCAGTACTTC.

CDR3 region: CASRSPGQEFEKLFF. The DNA of the CDR3 is TGTGCCAGCAGGTCCCCGGGACAGGAGTTTGAAAAACTGTTTTTT. V usage is TRBV28 and J usage is TRBJ1-4, with 8 nucleotides matching TRBD1. The V and J ends lost 6 bases and 7 bases, in that order; junction bases with no gene match: 10. CDR1 and CDR2 from the germline V gene are MDHEN and SYDVKM. The CDR3 runs to 15 residues.

The chain uses TRBV18 and TRBJ2-5; TRBD2 might be the D (5 bases). The CDR3 extends over 14 amino acids. V dropped 3 bases and J dropped 1 base, with 9 bases sitting between them. Per germline, CDR1 KGHSH and CDR2 LQKENI. The CDR3 DNA is TGTGCCAGCTCACCGCGGGCAAGCCAAGAGACCCAGTACTTC. Translation gives CASSPRASQETQYF.

The chain couples TRBV5-1 to TRBJ2-3; 9 positions agree with TRBD2. This CDR3 contains 16 residues. From germline, CDR1 is SGHRS and CDR2 YFSETQ. V lost 4 bases, J lost 6 bases, and 12 bases stayed unmatched. CDR3 protein: CASSPLAGARLDTQYF. The CDR3 nucleotides read TGCGCCAGCAGCCCATTAGCGGGGGCTCGCCTGGATACGCAGTATTTT.

The V and J genes are TRBV9 and TRBJ2-3; 9 bases match TRBD2. The germline V gene encodes CDR1 SGDLS and CDR2 YYNGEE. CDR3 length: 18 amino acids. V was clipped by 2 bases and J by 3 bases; unmatched bases: 13. This CDR3 reads CASSVAQFGGGATDTQYF. The CDR3 DNA sequence: TGTGCCAGCAGCGTGGCTCAGTTCGGCGGGGGGGCGACAGATACGCAGTATTTT.

This chain links TRBV3-1 (or the pseudogene TRBV3-2) with TRBJ1-2; 7 positions agree with TRBD1. In germline, CDR1 is LGHDT, CDR2 YNNKEL (reference sequence). V gave up 0 bases and J gave up 3 bases; unmatched junction bases: 4. The CDR3 covers 15 residues. CDR3 loop: CASSQDDRAHYGYTF. CDR3 DNA sequence: TGTGCCAGCAGCCAAGACGACAGGGCCCACTATGGCTACACCTTC.

The chain has TRBV15 and TRBJ2-3; D possibly corresponds to TRBD2 (6 bases). Trimming pared 5 bases from V and 1 base from J, leaving 19 bases between. The CDR3 has 17 residues. Germline CDR1 and CDR2: LNHNV and YYDKDF (reference sequence). CDR3 amino acids: CATSRSLAKDGTDTQYF. The CDR3, as DNA: TGTGCCACCAGCCGTTCGCTAGCGAAGGACGGCACAGATACGCAGTATTTT.

J is TRBJ2-2 and V is TRBV6-1, with 10 bases aligning to TRBD1. CDR3 length equals 17 residues. V lost 4 bases and J lost 5; bases outside the gene matches: 10. Germline V CDR1 and CDR2: MNHNS, SASEGT. CDR3 DNA sequence: TGTGCCAGCAGTGGTACGGTGGGACAGGGGAGGACCGGGGAGCTGTTTTTT. The encoded protein is CASSGTVGQGRTGELFF.

This clone has just one count. Other DNA sequences in the sample encode the same CDR3. The gene calls are TRBV5-1 and TRBJ1-3; D may be TRBD1 (6 bases). The CDR3 is 14 amino acids. V lost 0 bases, J lost 4 bases, and 8 bases lay in between. Looked up from germline, CDR1 is SGHRS and CDR2 is YFSETQ. Written as DNA, the CDR3 is TGCGCCAGCAGCTTGGGGACAGAAGGAAACACCATATATTTT. Translated: CASSLGTEGNTIYF.

This chain connects TRBV30 to TRBJ2-3, with 9 bases fitting TRBD2. CDR3 length: 16 residues. The V gene end was trimmed by 1 base and the J gene end by 2 bases; junction bases not matched to a gene: 7. Germline loops: CDR1 GTSNPN, CDR2 SVGIG (reference sequence). DNA of the CDR3: TGTGCCTGGAGTGGGAAGACTAGCGGATTCACAGATACGCAGTATTTT. This codes for CAWSGKTSGFTDTQYF.

The chain uses TRBV5-1 and TRBJ1-1; TRBD1 might be the D (5 bases). This CDR3 spans 17 amino acids. Germline V gene lookup returns CDR1 SGHRS and CDR2 YFSETQ. Trimming cost V 0 bases and J 1 base, with 16 bases left between them. The CDR3 sequence is CASSLVVRVSANTEAFF. CDR3 in DNA: TGCGCCAGCAGCTTGGTAGTCAGGGTCTCCGCGAACACTGAAGCTTTCTTT.

The chain uses TRBV30 and TRBJ2-1; 13 nucleotides match TRBD2. Germline V gives CDR1 GTSNPN, CDR2 SVGIG (reference sequence). The CDR3 length is 15 residues. After removal of 1 base from V and 7 bases from J, the junction contained 4 bases not matched to a gene. The CDR3 protein is CAWSGTSGGPNEQFF. The CDR3, as DNA: TGTGCCTGGAGTGGGACTAGCGGGGGCCCTAATGAGCAGTTCTTC.

The sample holds one count of this clone. The chain couples TRBV30 to TRBJ1-2; 12 positions match TRBD1. The CDR3 loop spans 13 amino acids. From germline, CDR1 is GTSNPN and CDR2 SVGIG (reference sequence). The ends lost 3 bases at V and 10 bases at J; junction bases unmatched: 6. The CDR3 nucleotides read TGTGCCTGGAGGCCGGGACAGGGGGCTTCCTACACCTTC. Protein product: CAWRPGQGASYTF.

V and J are TRBV7-9 and TRBJ1-6; 7 bases are shared with TRBD1. This CDR3 region has 15 residues. V lost 2 bases, J lost 7 bases, and 5 bases stayed unmatched. Germline V CDR1 and CDR2: SEHNR, FQNEAQ (reference sequence). CDR3 sequence reads: CASSLYTGENSPLHF. As DNA, the CDR3 is TGTGCCAGCAGCTTATATACAGGGGAGAATTCACCCCTCCACTTT.

V and J are TRBV5-1 and TRBJ2-5, with D uncertain. The V gene lost 2 bases and the J gene lost 1 base, with 15 bases spanning the gap. The CDR3 sequence is 16 residues long. Germline V CDR1 and CDR2: SGHRS, YFSETQ. CDR3 region: CASSFGSALLQETQYF. As DNA, the CDR3 is TGCGCCAGCAGCTTTGGAAGCGCCCTACTCCAAGAGACCCAGTACTTC.

Here the CDR3 reads CASSFGGGKLFF. The CDR3 DNA reads as TGTGCCAGCAGTTTTGGGGGAGGAAAACTGTTTTTT. The chain employs TRBV12-3 or TRBV12-4 and TRBJ1-4; perhaps TRBD1 as D (5 bases). V lost 3 bases, J lost 10 bases, and 9 bases lay in between. This CDR3 contains 12 residues.

Concerning this clone itself: Other DNA sequences from this sample encode an identical CDR3 as well. The chain couples TRBV10-3 to TRBJ1-1; tentatively, D is TRBD1 (5 bases). Deletions cut 3 bases from V and 3 bases from J, with 11 bases between. CDR3 size: 14 residues. Germline V gene lookup returns CDR1 ENHRY and CDR2 SYGVKD. The CDR3 DNA reads as TGTGCCATCAGTGATGGTGGGGCTGACACTGAAGCTTTCTTT. Its protein product is CAISDGGADTEAFF.

Written as DNA, the CDR3 is TGTGCCAGCAGTCCCTACAGGGGGCGCAGGAGGTCACCCCTCCACTTT. Translating gives CASSPYRGRRRSPLHF. The V gene is TRBV27, the J gene TRBJ1-6, with 9 bases fitting TRBD1. V lost 5 bases to trimming and J lost 10 bases; unmatched junction nucleotides: 12. Germline CDR1 reads MNHEY; CDR2 reads SMNVEV (reference sequence). The CDR3 runs to 16 residues.

This clone was seen just once. The chain joins TRBV6-2 or TRBV6-3 to TRBJ1-5; TRBD1 matches 7 bases. Per germline, CDR1 MNHEY and CDR2 SVGEGT. J gave up 9 bases and V 6 bases, and 14 bases lay outside the gene matches. The CDR3 has 15 amino acids. The CDR3 loop is CASSSGTAPRVPQHF. The CDR3 nucleotides are TGTGCCAGCAGCTCAGGGACAGCACCTCGGGTGCCCCAGCATTTT.

Here the CDR3 DNA reads TGTGCCAGCAGCTTGGGACAGGGAAAAGCTTTCTTT. Translating it yields CASSLGQGKAFF. The rearrangement joins TRBV5-6 to TRBJ1-1; TRBD1 aligns across 7 bases. Trimming removed 0 bases from V and 9 bases from J; junction bases left unmatched: 2. The CDR3 is 12 amino acids. The germline V gene has CDR1 SGHDT and CDR2 YYEEEE.

The chain joins TRBV2 to TRBJ2-7; 10 nucleotides match TRBD2. The V gene end was trimmed by 5 bases and the J gene end by 5 bases; junction bases not matched to a gene: 6. The CDR3 spans 14 residues. From germline, CDR1 is SNHLY and CDR2 FYNNEI. The CDR3 nucleotides read TGTGCCAGCAGTCGACTAGGGACTAGCGACGAGCAGTACTTC. Translation: CASSRLGTSDEQYF.

Turning to this clone: The same CDR3 also results from other DNA sequences found in this sample. In nucleotides, the CDR3 is TGTGCCAGCTCACCAACAGGAGATTCTGGAAACACCATATATTTT. Translating it yields CASSPTGDSGNTIYF. V and J are TRBV18 and TRBJ1-3; the D gene is possibly TRBD1 (5 bases). Looked up from germline, CDR1 is KGHSH and CDR2 is LQKENI. Trimming cost V 2 bases and J 1 base, with 9 bases left between them. The CDR3 is 15 residues long.

The chain combines TRBV7-8 with TRBJ1-4, with TRBD1 as a possible D gene (5 bases). This CDR3 is built from 17 residues. V lost 3 bases and J lost 4, with 18 bases in between. The V gene's germline CDR1 is SGHVS and CDR2 FQNEAQ. CDR3 DNA sequence: TGTGCCAGCAGCTTCCGCTCCCCTTCGGGGGATAATGAAAAACTGTTTTTT. This sequence encodes CASSFRSPSGDNEKLFF.

The chain carries TRBV12-3 or TRBV12-4 and TRBJ1-1, with D uncertain. The CDR3 covers 12 residues. V gave up 10 bases and J gave up 1 base, with 10 bases separating them. CDR3 residues: CATRRKNTEAFF. The CDR3 DNA sequence: TGTGCCACCCGGAGGAAGAACACTGAAGCTTTCTTT.

A single count supports this clone. The chain combines TRBV25-1 with TRBJ1-5; D perhaps matches TRBD1 (6 bases). Trimming removed 3 bases at V and 1 base at J, with 7 bases between. This CDR3 is 14 amino acids long. Germline CDR1 reads MGHDK; CDR2 reads SYGVNS. Here the CDR3 reads CASSDQGSNQPQHF. The CDR3 DNA is TGTGCCAGCAGTGACCAGGGGAGCAATCAGCCCCAGCATTTT. The entire variable domain, with the rest obtained from reference TRBV25-1 and TRBJ1-5, is as follows: EADIYQTPRYLVIGTGKKITLECSQTMGHDKMYWYQQDPGMELHLIHYSYGVNSTEKGDLSSESTVSRIRTEHFPLTLESARPSHTSQYLCASSDQGSNQPQHFGDGTRLSIL.